One and the same sample provided the 29 T cell receptor beta chains below, sequenced in a study of blood T cell repertoires in COVID-19. Generated by immunoSEQ multiplex PCR, the TCRdb table keeps only in-frame clones and is missing some. The sample holds 230,000 or so clones, around four fifths seen once. Specimen: peripheral blood. The receptors come from a young man with active or convalescent COVID-19.

This clone came up once. This sequence joins TRBV5-1 and TRBJ2-7; 8 bases fit TRBD1. This CDR3 has 14 residues. CDR1 is SGHRS, CDR2 YFSETQ, per germline. V trimming: 0 bases; J trimming: 5 bases; junction bases outside the gene matches: 4. The CDR3 spells CASSLGPTGDEQYF. DNA of the CDR3: TGCGCCAGCAGCTTGGGCCCGACAGGGGACGAGCAGTACTTC.

The chain joins TRBV6-6 to TRBJ2-5; 8 bases map to TRBD2. V was clipped by 0 bases and J by 2 bases; unmatched bases: 5. The CDR3 has 16 amino acids. CDR1 is MNHNY, CDR2 SVGAGI, per germline (reference sequence). CDR3 sequence reads: CASSYSGLGGQETQYF. DNA of the CDR3: TGTGCCAGCAGTTACTCGGGACTAGGGGGGCAAGAGACCCAGTACTTC.

This chain connects TRBV10-3 to TRBJ2-1, with a weak D call TRBD2 (6 bases). CDR3 length equals 15 residues. Trimming removed 3 bases from V and 0 bases from J, with 9 bases in between. The V gene's germline CDR1 is ENHRY and CDR2 SYGVKD. The CDR3 loop reads CAISDLGGSYNEQFF. As DNA, the CDR3 is TGTGCCATCAGTGATTTGGGGGGCTCCTACAATGAGCAGTTCTTC.

This clone has more than one count but fewer than ten. This chain uses TRBV2 with TRBJ1-5; D is ambiguous. Germline CDR1 reads SNHLY; CDR2 reads FYNNEI. V lost 2 bases and J 3 bases, leaving 14 bases between the germline ends. There are 16 residues in the CDR3. As DNA, the CDR3 is TGTGCCAGCAGTGAATTTTTTTGGCAGATCAATCAGCCCCAGCATTTT. Protein: CASSEFFWQINQPQHF.

The chain has TRBV28 and TRBJ1-2, with no clear D. Germline-derived CDR1 and CDR2 are MDHEN and SYDVKM. With 5 bases removed from V and 3 bases from J, the gap between germline ends came to 7 bases. The CDR3 contains 12 residues. The CDR3 region is CASSPSDYGYTF. As DNA, the CDR3 is TGTGCCAGCAGTCCTTCGGACTATGGCTACACCTTC.

The chain is built from TRBV2 and TRBJ1-5; 11 bases fit TRBD1. The germline gives CDR1 SNHLY, CDR2 FYNNEI. This CDR3 is 15 amino acids long. The V and J ends lost 11 bases and 4 bases, in that order; junction bases with no gene match: 10. The CDR3 sequence: CAGASGTGGNQPQHF. DNA of the CDR3: TGTGCCGGGGCCTCCGGGACAGGGGGGAATCAGCCCCAGCATTTT.

V and J are TRBV5-8 and TRBJ1-1; D perhaps matches TRBD1 (5 bases). The CDR3 sequence is 13 residues long. V lost 6 bases and J lost 1, with 10 bases in between. Per germline, CDR1 SGHTS and CDR2 YDEGEE. CDR3 DNA sequence: TGTGCCAGCACCAGACAGAGGAACACTGAAGCTTTCTTT. This gives the protein CASTRQRNTEAFF. The full variable domain, completed using reference TRBV5-8 and TRBJ1-1, is EAGVTQSPTHLIKTRGQQATLRCSPISGHTSVYWYQQALGLGLQFLLWYDEGEERNRGNFPPRFSGRQFPNYSSELNVNALELEDSALYLCASTRQRNTEAFFGQGTRLTVV.

The CDR3: CASSLTGVSNQPQHF. In nucleotides, the CDR3 is TGTGCCAGCAGCTTAACAGGGGTTAGCAATCAGCCCCAGCATTTT. The gene calls are TRBV5-8 and TRBJ1-5, with TRBD1 matching over 7 bases. V trimming: 2 bases; J trimming: 0 bases; junction bases outside the gene matches: 2. The CDR3 covers 15 residues. Germline values: CDR1 SGHTS, CDR2 YDEGEE.

The chain is built from TRBV19 and TRBJ2-1, with 9 bases that match TRBD2. After removal of 10 bases from V and 2 bases from J, the junction contained 9 bases not matched to a gene. CDR1 and CDR2 from the germline V gene are LNHDA and SQIVND (reference sequence). CDR3 length: 15 amino acids. Written as DNA, the CDR3 is TGTGCCACTAAGACGGGGACTAGCCCCTACAATGAGCAGTTCTTC. Translating it yields CATKTGTSPYNEQFF.

In its sample, this clone was seen once. The chain employs TRBV6-5 and TRBJ2-2, with a tentative D call TRBD1 (5 bases). Germline V gene sequence: CDR1 MNHEY, CDR2 SVGAGI. This CDR3 contains 15 residues. Trimming took 2 bases from V and 4 from J, leaving 11 bases between them. CDR3 sequence (DNA): TGTGCCAGCAGTTACGACAGAGTTGGCACCGGGGAGCTGTTTTTT. Translating gives CASSYDRVGTGELFF.

The chain is built from TRBV28 and TRBJ1-4; TRBD1 agrees at 7 bases. Germline values: CDR1 MDHEN, CDR2 SYDVKM. The CDR3 loop spans 14 amino acids. V was pared by 4 bases and J by 6 bases, with 5 bases of the junction left unmatched. The CDR3 DNA reads as TGTGCCAGCAGTTCTCACAGGGGTTATGAAAAACTGTTTTTT. As protein: CASSSHRGYEKLFF.

The rearrangement uses TRBV15 and TRBJ2-1; 9 nucleotides agree with TRBD2. This CDR3 is built from 15 residues. Germline CDR1 is LNHNV and CDR2 is YYDKDF (reference sequence). V was pared by 1 base and J by 6 bases, with 4 bases of the junction left unmatched. In DNA form, the CDR3 reads TGTGCCACCAGCAGAGGGCTAGCGGGGCTCAATGAGCAGTTCTTC. As protein: CATSRGLAGLNEQFF.

This chain links TRBV28 with TRBJ1-1; 9 nucleotides align to TRBD1. The CDR3 consists of 16 residues. V lost 2 bases and J lost 5; bases outside the gene matches: 9. Germline V CDR1 and CDR2: MDHEN, SYDVKM. The CDR3 DNA reads TGTGCCAGCAGTTTACGCGGACAGGGGCCTCGGACTGAAGCTTTCTTT. It translates to CASSLRGQGPRTEAFF.

The rearrangement uses TRBV6-2 or TRBV6-3 and TRBJ2-7, with D unresolved. The germline CDR1 and CDR2 sequences are MNHEY and SVGEGT. The V end lost 4 bases, the J end lost 2 bases, and 9 bases lay between the germline ends. The CDR3 runs 13 residues. In nucleotides, the CDR3 is TGTGCCAGCAGTTTCCGCCGGGCCTACGAGCAGTACTTC. This encodes CASSFRRAYEQYF.

This chain uses TRBV5-4 with TRBJ2-1, with TRBD1 as a possible D gene (6 bases). Trimming removed 3 bases from V and 13 bases from J, with 11 bases in between. The CDR3 sequence is 11 residues long. Per germline, CDR1 SGHNT and CDR2 YYREEE (reference sequence). CDR3 amino acids: CASSSRGSQFF. Here the CDR3 DNA reads TGTGCCAGCAGCTCGAGGGGGTCCCAGTTCTTC.

V usage is TRBV30 and J usage is TRBJ1-2; weak D call: TRBD1 (6 bases). The CDR3 spans 11 residues. V lost 8 bases, J lost 7 bases, and 14 bases lay in between. Germline CDR1 GTSNPN, CDR2 SVGIG (reference sequence). CDR3 amino acids: CAARGPGGYTF. Here the CDR3 DNA reads TGTGCCGCCAGGGGTCCGGGTGGCTACACCTTC.

The J gene is TRBJ2-3, the V gene TRBV14; D is undetermined. V was pared by 1 base and J by 0 bases, with 11 bases between. This CDR3 contains 16 residues. CDR1 and CDR2 (germline): SGHDN, FVKESK. The CDR3 bases are TGTGCCAGCAGCCAAGTGTTCCAACAGAGCACAGATACGCAGTATTTT. It encodes CASSQVFQQSTDTQYF.

There are a few counts of this clone. The V call is TRBV7-8, the J call TRBJ2-6; D is possibly TRBD1 (6 bases). CDR3 length: 19 amino acids. The germline CDR1 and CDR2 sequences are SGHVS and FQNEAQ. V lost 5 bases and J 0 bases, leaving 20 bases between the germline ends. In DNA, the CDR3 is TGTGCCAGCAGCACCCGAACAGGGTACCAAGTCTCTGGGGCCAACGTCCTGACTTTC. The encoded protein is CASSTRTGYQVSGANVLTF. Full variable domain (rest looked up from reference TRBV7-8 and TRBJ2-6): GAGVSQSPRYKVAKRGQDVALRCDPISGHVSLFWYQQALGQGPEFLTYFQNEAQLDKSGLPSDRFFAERPEGSVSTLKIQRTQQEDSAVYLCASSTRTGYQVSGANVLTFGAGSRLTVL.

The chain employs TRBV7-3 and TRBJ2-1, with TRBD1 matching 7 bases. V was clipped by 2 bases and J by 10 bases; unmatched bases: 8. The CDR3 loop spans 14 amino acids. Germline loops: CDR1 SGHTA, CDR2 FQGTGA. The CDR3 nucleotides read TGTGCCAGCAGCTTATCCCTCCTAGGGGGCGAGCAGTTCTTC. This gives the protein CASSLSLLGGEQFF. Based on the CDR3 plus reference TRBV7-3 and TRBJ2-1, the full variable domain is GAGVSQTPSNKVTEKGKYVELRCDPISGHTALYWYRQSLGQGPEFLIYFQGTGAADDSGLPNDRFFAVRPEGSVSTLKIQRTERGDSAVYLCASSLSLLGGEQFFGPGTRLTVL.

The genes are TRBV6-5 and TRBJ2-3; maybe TRBD2 (5 bases). The germline V gene encodes CDR1 MNHEY and CDR2 SVGAGI. This CDR3 spans 15 amino acids. Trimming shortened V by 7 bases and J by 6 bases, and 20 bases separated the two germline ends. The CDR3 nucleotides are TGTGCCAGCACACAGAATTTCGGGGTGGGGGATACGCAGTATTTT. Translation gives CASTQNFGVGDTQYF.

This clone has just one count. This chain uses TRBV5-5 with TRBJ1-2, with TRBD1 as a possible D gene (5 bases). CDR1 and CDR2 from the germline V gene are SGHKS and YYEKEE (reference sequence). The CDR3 covers 15 residues. The V and J ends lost 4 bases and 4 bases respectively, with 17 bases between them. The CDR3 nucleotides are TGTGCCAGCAGCCGAGGGGAGGGATGGGGCTATGGCTACACCTTC. This encodes CASSRGEGWGYGYTF.

V gene TRBV5-8 combines with J gene TRBJ2-3; 9 bases line up with TRBD2. The germline CDR1 and CDR2 sequences are SGHTS and YDEGEE. V trimming: 3 bases; J trimming: 6 bases; junction bases outside the gene matches: 14. The CDR3 sequence is 17 residues long. Written as DNA, the CDR3 is TGTGCCAGCAGCTCCTCCTCTATGGCGGGGGGGTTGGATACGCAGTATTTT. Protein product: CASSSSSMAGGLDTQYF.

The V gene is TRBV27, the J gene TRBJ2-7; 8 nucleotides align to TRBD1. The V gene end was trimmed by 0 bases and the J gene end by 3 bases; junction bases not matched to a gene: 7. Germline CDR1 is MNHEY and CDR2 is SMNVEV (reference sequence). CDR3 length: 16 amino acids. Here the CDR3 DNA reads TGTGCCAGCAGTTTATCTAACTGGGGACAGGACTACGAGCAGTACTTC. Translating it yields CASSLSNWGQDYEQYF.

V usage is TRBV28 and J usage is TRBJ1-5; D might be TRBD1 (6 bases). CDR1 is MDHEN, CDR2 SYDVKM, per germline. The CDR3 has 15 residues. Trimming took 5 bases from V and 0 from J, leaving 11 bases between them. The CDR3 is CASSGGRDSNQPQHF. The CDR3 DNA reads as TGTGCCAGCAGTGGGGGCAGGGATAGCAATCAGCCCCAGCATTTT.

V gene TRBV7-2 combines with J gene TRBJ2-7; possible D gene TRBD1, 5 bases. Per germline, CDR1 SGHTA and CDR2 FQGNSA. This CDR3 contains 13 residues. Trimming left V 4 bases short and J 3 bases short, with 10 bases between. CDR3 DNA sequence: TGTGCCAGCAGCTCGGCTAGGGGCTACGAGCAGTACTTC. Translating gives CASSSARGYEQYF.

This clone was recorded a few times. V usage is TRBV5-6 and J usage is TRBJ2-6; D not certain. V dropped 1 base and J dropped 0 bases, with 5 bases sitting between them. The CDR3 covers 15 residues. Germline CDR1 and CDR2: SGHDT and YYEEEE. Here the CDR3 reads CASSLRLSGANVLTF. The DNA for the CDR3 is TGTGCCAGCAGCTTGCGACTCTCTGGGGCCAACGTCCTGACTTTC.

This chain links TRBV3-1 (or the pseudogene TRBV3-2) with TRBJ1-1, with 8 bases that match TRBD1. The CDR3 covers 15 residues. V shed 4 bases, J shed 5 bases, and the junction held 9 bases outside the gene matches. CDR1 is LGHDT, CDR2 YNNKEL, per germline (reference sequence). The CDR3 protein is CASSRRQGSVTEAFF. CDR3 in DNA: TGTGCCAGCAGCCGCAGACAGGGGAGTGTTACTGAAGCTTTCTTT.

This clone came up a few times. The chain combines TRBV9 with TRBJ2-5; D gene ambiguous. The germline V and J ends were trimmed by 2 bases and 2 bases, with 10 bases remaining between them. Germline assignment: CDR1 SGDLS and CDR2 YYNGEE. The CDR3 spans 14 residues. The CDR3: CASSVSQVQETQYF. The CDR3 nucleotides read TGTGCCAGCAGCGTTAGTCAGGTACAAGAGACCCAGTACTTC.

For the CDR3, the DNA is TGTGCCAGCAGCTCGGGACTAGCGGAGGGGAACAATGAGCAGTTCTTC. Translation gives CASSSGLAEGNNEQFF. This chain connects TRBV7-9 to TRBJ2-1, with 11 nucleotides matching TRBD2. Germline assignment: CDR1 SEHNR and CDR2 FQNEAQ (reference sequence). The CDR3 totals 16 residues. Trimming removed 4 bases from V and 5 bases from J; junction bases left unmatched: 7.